These 27 T cell receptor beta chains originate from one sample sequenced in a study of T-cell memory formation after mild COVID-19. TCRdb fed the 5' RACE reads into MiXCR, producing one record per CDR3 protein. The sample gives about 140,000 distinct CDR3 sequences, 11% to 15% of which show up once; about 27% is in the top ten. The sequencing sample was made of PBMCs or a T cell subset sorted from them (not recorded which). The receptors derive from an adult woman who had mild COVID-19 (a few samples of this study predate the infection). Cell type and time point are not known.

This clonotype was observed a handful of times. This sequence joins TRBV5-1 and TRBJ2-7; 7 bases are shared with TRBD1. After removal of 2 bases from V and 4 bases from J, the junction contained 6 bases not matched to a gene. Germline CDR1 SGHRS, CDR2 YFSETQ. The CDR3 runs to 14 residues. The CDR3 sequence is CASSFEGASYEQYF. In nucleotides, the CDR3 is TGCGCCAGCAGCTTTGAGGGGGCGAGTTACGAGCAGTACTTC.

This chain connects TRBV7-9 to TRBJ2-2, with D possibly matching TRBD1 (6 bases). This CDR3 contains 16 residues. Between the trimmed V and J ends, which lost 5 bases and 0 bases, there was a span of 13 bases. The V gene's germline CDR1 is SEHNR and CDR2 FQNEAQ (reference sequence). This chain's CDR3 is CASSKRTVTNTGELFF. The DNA for the CDR3 is TGTGCCAGCAGCAAGCGGACAGTTACGAACACCGGGGAGCTGTTTTTT. Based on the CDR3 plus reference TRBV7-9 and TRBJ2-2, the full variable domain is DTGVSQNPRHKITKRGQNVTFRCDPISEHNRLYWYRQTLGQGPEFLTYFQNEAQLEKSRLLSDRFSAERPKGSFSTLEIQRTEQGDSAMYLCASSKRTVTNTGELFFGEGSRLTVL.

J is TRBJ2-7 and V is TRBV19, with unresolved D. V lost 5 bases, J lost 1 base, and 6 bases lay in between. The CDR3 contains 12 residues. Germline V gives CDR1 LNHDA, CDR2 SQIVND (reference sequence). CDR3: CASSENSYEQYF. In DNA, the CDR3 is TGTGCCAGTAGTGAGAATTCCTACGAGCAGTACTTC.

The DNA for the CDR3 is TGTGCCAGCAGTTACGGGGGCCCCGGTAACGAGCAGTACTTC. Its protein is CASSYGGPGNEQYF. V and J are TRBV6-5 and TRBJ2-7; TRBD1 might be the D (6 bases). With 2 bases removed from V and 5 bases from J, the gap between germline ends came to 13 bases. CDR1 MNHEY and CDR2 SVGAGI come from the germline V gene. This CDR3 comprises 14 residues.

This clonotype has just a few counts. The genes are TRBV10-3 and TRBJ1-5; a weak D match, TRBD1 (5 bases). The length of the CDR3 is 14 residues. Germline assignment: CDR1 ENHRY and CDR2 SYGVKD. The V gene lost 8 bases and the J gene lost 7 bases, with 18 bases spanning the gap. The CDR3 bases are TGTGCCATCGGGGTGGGGGAAAGCGGGCAGCCCCAGCATTTT. It codes for CAIGVGESGQPQHF.

The chain uses TRBV29-1 and TRBJ1-2, with D tentatively TRBD1 (5 bases). V was shortened by 8 bases and J by 2 bases, with 18 bases between the two germline ends. Germline-derived CDR1 and CDR2 are SQVTM and ANQGSEA. The CDR3 runs 14 residues. Here the CDR3 reads CSFLGGTANYGYTF. The DNA of the CDR3 is TGCAGCTTCTTGGGAGGGACGGCCAACTATGGCTACACCTTC.

This clonotype has a handful of counts. The chain joins TRBV7-6 to TRBJ2-7; D is unclear. Germline V CDR1 and CDR2: SGHVS, FNYEAQ. CDR3 length: 13 residues. Trimming removed 4 bases at V and 3 bases at J, with 10 bases between. CDR3 in amino acids: CASSSADDYEQYF. The CDR3 DNA reads TGTGCCAGCAGCTCCGCAGACGACTACGAGCAGTACTTC.

J is TRBJ1-4 and V is TRBV25-1; D is perhaps TRBD1 (5 bases). Germline values: CDR1 MGHDK, CDR2 SYGVNS. The CDR3 consists of 13 residues. Trimming left V 2 bases short and J 7 bases short, with 8 bases between. CDR3 amino acids: CASSEGGGEKLFF. CDR3 coding DNA: TGTGCCAGCAGTGAAGGGGGAGGTGAAAAACTGTTTTTT.

This rearrangement joins TRBV5-1 to TRBJ2-1, with 8 bases lining up with TRBD1. The trim removed 5 bases at V and 8 bases at J, leaving 6 bases unmatched. The CDR3 length is 13 residues. In germline, CDR1 is SGHRS, CDR2 YFSETQ. The CDR3 DNA reads TGCGCCAGCAGTTGGACAGGGTACGATGAGCAGTTCTTC. Translated: CASSWTGYDEQFF.

The chain is built from TRBV7-9 and TRBJ1-1; TRBD1 aligns across 9 bases. The germline CDR1 and CDR2 sequences are SEHNR and FQNEAQ (reference sequence). The V and J ends lost 5 bases and 10 bases, in that order; junction bases with no gene match: 5. This CDR3 has 12 amino acids. The CDR3: CASSAGTGRAFF. In nucleotides, the CDR3 is TGTGCCAGCAGCGCCGGGACAGGGCGAGCTTTCTTT.

The chain employs TRBV12-3 or TRBV12-4 and TRBJ2-1; D is undetermined. The CDR3 is 10 residues long. V was trimmed by 10 bases and J by 8 bases, leaving 9 bases between them. The DNA of the CDR3 is TGTGCCACTTCAGTCCATGAGCAGTTCTTC. Translated, it gives CATSVHEQFF.

This clonotype turned up a few times. The V gene is TRBV6-6, the J gene TRBJ2-3; D is unresolved. Trimming removed 6 bases from V and 5 bases from J, with 12 bases in between. The CDR3 totals 13 residues. Germline values: CDR1 MNHNY, CDR2 SVGAGI (reference sequence). CDR3 residues: CASSYKAQDTQYF. As DNA, the CDR3 is TGTGCCAGCAGCTACAAGGCCCAAGATACGCAGTATTTT.

This clonotype has more than one count but fewer than ten. The chain joins TRBV29-1 to TRBJ1-1; a possible D gene is TRBD1 (6 bases). Germline CDR1 reads SQVTM; CDR2 reads ANQGSEA. The ends were cut back, 4 bases at V and 4 bases at J, with 10 bases in the middle. CDR3 length: 12 residues. CDR3 loop: CSVAWGATEAFF. The CDR3 DNA follows: TGCAGCGTTGCTTGGGGGGCCACTGAAGCTTTCTTT.

The chain recombines TRBV7-9 with TRBJ2-1, with 10 positions matching TRBD2. In germline, CDR1 is SEHNR, CDR2 FQNEAQ (reference sequence). The CDR3 length is 16 residues. V trimming: 5 bases; J trimming: 4 bases; junction bases outside the gene matches: 8. This chain's CDR3 is CASSPFGLADYNEQFF. The CDR3 nucleotides read TGTGCCAGCAGCCCCTTCGGACTAGCGGATTACAATGAGCAGTTCTTC.

This clonotype was counted only a few times. The chain employs TRBV5-5 and TRBJ1-5, with D hard to call. The CDR3 is 15 amino acids. Trimming removed 1 base at V and 0 bases at J, with 8 bases between. CDR1 SGHKS and CDR2 YYEKEE come from the germline V gene (reference sequence). The CDR3 DNA is TGTGCCAGCAGCTTGATTGGCAGTAGCAATCAGCCCCAGCATTTT. Its translation is CASSLIGSSNQPQHF.

The J gene is TRBJ1-1, the V gene TRBV2; unclear D gene. The CDR3 is 13 residues long. Germline values: CDR1 SNHLY, CDR2 FYNNEI. V gave up 5 bases and J gave up 5 bases, with 12 bases separating them. CDR3 DNA sequence: TGTGCCAGCAGTTTCTCGGGGAGAACTGAAGCTTTCTTT. This translates into CASSFSGRTEAFF.

This chain links TRBV28 with TRBJ2-6; tentatively, D is TRBD2 (5 bases). The CDR3 is 12 residues long. The V gene's germline CDR1 is MDHEN and CDR2 SYDVKM. Trimming took off 6 bases at V and 8 bases at J, with 8 bases between the two ends. The CDR3 region is CASSGKTNVLTF. In nucleotides, the CDR3 is TGTGCCAGCAGCGGGAAGACCAACGTCCTGACTTTC.

This clonotype was counted ten times or more. This chain links TRBV4-1 with TRBJ1-1, with a possible D match to TRBD1 (5 bases). Germline V gene data show CDR1 as MGHRA and CDR2 as YSYEKL. CDR3 size: 15 residues. Trimming took off 4 bases at V and 2 bases at J, with 14 bases between the two ends. The DNA of the CDR3 is TGCGCCAGCAGCCTAAGTGGGGGTACAAACACTGAAGCTTTCTTT. It translates to CASSLSGGTNTEAFF.

This clonotype was found a few times. CDR3: CASSGDSGVKLPLHF. CDR3 sequence (DNA): TGTGCCAGCAGCGGTGATTCCGGGGTGAAATTACCCCTCCACTTT. The chain is built from TRBV5-6 and TRBJ1-6; D gene uncertain. Germline V gene sequence: CDR1 SGHDT, CDR2 YYEEEE. V was cut by 4 bases and J by 12 bases, with 20 bases left in between. There are 15 residues in the CDR3.

The rearrangement uses TRBV7-3 and TRBJ1-1; TRBD1 might be the D (5 bases). Germline V gene data show CDR1 as SGHTA and CDR2 as FQGTGA. Trimming left V 5 bases short and J 1 base short, with 14 bases between. This CDR3 contains 15 residues. Here the CDR3 DNA reads TGTGCCAGCAGCCCCCAGGTAGGGGCGAACACTGAAGCTTTCTTT. The encoded protein is CASSPQVGANTEAFF.

The V gene is TRBV5-1, the J gene TRBJ2-1; the D gene is possibly TRBD1 (6 bases). With 2 bases removed from V and 7 bases from J, the gap between germline ends came to 13 bases. The length of the CDR3 is 14 residues. Germline assignment: CDR1 SGHRS and CDR2 YFSETQ. This chain's CDR3 is CASSFGRGGNEQFF. CDR3 nucleotides: TGCGCCAGCAGCTTTGGCAGGGGTGGAAATGAGCAGTTCTTC.

This clonotype was seen more than once but under ten times. V is TRBV7-8 and J is TRBJ2-3; TRBD2 matches 13 bases. The germline V gene encodes CDR1 SGHVS and CDR2 FQNEAQ. V was pared by 5 bases and J by 0 bases, with 11 bases of the junction left unmatched. The CDR3 loop spans 19 amino acids. For the CDR3, the DNA is TGTGCCAGCAGCCCACCACCGGGGACTAGCGGGGAGAGCACAGATACGCAGTATTTT. This translates into CASSPPPGTSGESTDTQYF.

The rearrangement uses TRBV27 and TRBJ1-1; no clear D. Trimming removed 0 bases from V and 6 bases from J, with 11 bases in between. The CDR3 runs 14 residues. CDR1 and CDR2 (germline): MNHEY, SMNVEV (reference sequence). The CDR3 spells CASSLSAQVAEAFF. The CDR3 nucleotides read TGTGCCAGCAGTTTATCCGCCCAGGTAGCTGAAGCTTTCTTT.

This clonotype occurred many times. The gene calls are TRBV7-2 and TRBJ2-5; D is undetermined. The CDR3 is 14 amino acids. V gave up 1 base and J gave up 1 base, with 7 bases separating them. CDR1 is SGHTA and CDR2 is FQGNSA in the germline V gene. This chain's CDR3 is CASSLVIFQETQYF. The CDR3 bases are TGTGCCAGCAGCTTAGTTATATTCCAAGAGACCCAGTACTTC.

This clonotype was counted between two and nine times. The gene calls are TRBV7-6 and TRBJ1-4; D is possibly TRBD1 (6 bases). The germline CDR1 and CDR2 sequences are SGHVS and FNYEAQ. This CDR3 is 15 amino acids long. The V and J ends lost 1 base and 7 bases respectively, with 13 bases between them. CDR3 bases: TGTGCCAGCAGCTTAGGGGGGGGCCCGGTTGAAAAACTGTTTTTT. Encoded protein: CASSLGGGPVEKLFF.

This chain uses TRBV30 with TRBJ1-3; no firm D call. The length of the CDR3 is 14 residues. Per the germline V gene, CDR1 is GTSNPN and CDR2 is SVGIG (reference sequence). Trimming shortened V by 5 bases and J by 2 bases, and 13 bases separated the two germline ends. The CDR3 nucleotides read TGTGCCTGGGATCACCTCTCGGCTGGAAACACCATATATTTT. Translation: CAWDHLSAGNTIYF.

This clonotype was found a few times. DNA for the CDR3: TGCGCCAGCAGCCCGGGACTAGCGGAATACAATGAGCAGTTCTTC. Its protein is CASSPGLAEYNEQFF. The genes are TRBV4-3 and TRBJ2-1; 11 bases are shared with TRBD2. Germline CDR1 is LGHNA and CDR2 is YSLEER. The trim removed 4 bases at V and 4 bases at J, leaving 3 bases unmatched. CDR3 length: 15 amino acids.